The source of this T cell receptor beta chain is a study of T cell responses to AZD1222 COVID-19 vaccine. Study findings and constraints: Unmutated variant regions are reportedly the target of nearly half of TCRs that are spike-specific. Without day 14 samples, only post-peak T cell repertoires were studied.

With regard to this clone: The antigen remains unidentified.

Germline-derived CDR1 and CDR2 are MNHEY and SVGAGI. Trimming took 11 bases from V and 4 from J; bases not matched to a gene: 8. This CDR3 comprises 14 residues. Method: immunoSEQ multiplex PCR; TCRdb's copy keeps in-frame clones and lacks some. Among around 79,000 clones listed, roughly 88% were seen once. The V call is TRBV6-5, the J call TRBJ2-2; the match to TRBD2 covers 9 bases. The material sequenced was peripheral blood, taken on day 0 of AZD1222 vaccination. The sequence was collected from an adult in good health. CDR3 in amino acids: CAVNGGGGTGELFF. Here the CDR3 DNA reads TGTGCCGTCAATGGCGGGGGGGGCACCGGGGAGCTGTTTTTT.